Below are 25 T cell receptor beta chains sequenced from a single sample in a study of post-analysis software for immune sequencing data. Study results and caveats: Controls showed lower frequencies than patients for roughly five TRBV segments, and TRBV5-6, TRBV5-1 and TRBV20-1 were among these.

Their recognized antigens are unknown. Unique molecular identifiers were carried by the TCR beta cDNA libraries. TCRdb called the PCR reads again in MiXCR, with one record for every CDR3 protein. The sample shows a few hundred thousand distinct CDR3 sequences, approximately 33% of them seen only once. Source material: blood. The receptor source for this set is a girl aged 10 to 17 with multiple sclerosis.

The chain combines TRBV4-3 with TRBJ1-2; 8 bases agree with TRBD1. The germline V gene encodes CDR1 LGHNA and CDR2 YSLEER. The CDR3 has 15 amino acids. V shed 1 base, J shed 7 bases, and the junction held 8 bases outside the gene matches. The CDR3 sequence: CASSQGSDRASGYTF. Written as DNA, the CDR3 is TGCGCCAGCAGCCAAGGTTCGGACAGGGCCTCTGGCTACACCTTC.

A few counts support this clonotype. The CDR3 DNA sequence: TGTGCCAGCAGCCTAGCGGGGGCTGGGACCGGGGAGCTGTTTTTT. Translated: CASSLAGAGTGELFF. This rearrangement joins TRBV7-3 to TRBJ2-2; 10 nucleotides align to TRBD2. J lost 5 bases, V lost 5 bases, and 5 bases had no gene match. The length of the CDR3 is 15 residues. CDR1 SGHTA and CDR2 FQGTGA come from the germline V gene.

V and J are TRBV6-5 and TRBJ2-6; D gene ambiguous. CDR1 is MNHEY, CDR2 SVGAGI, per germline. The CDR3 has 15 residues. The ends were cut back, 2 bases at V and 3 bases at J, with 8 bases in the middle. CDR3 sequence reads: CASSYGGNGANVLTF. CDR3 in DNA: TGTGCCAGCAGTTACGGTGGTAATGGGGCCAACGTCCTGACTTTC.

This clonotype was counted a few times. This rearrangement joins TRBV12-3 or TRBV12-4 to TRBJ2-3; 7 positions agree with TRBD1. This CDR3 region has 15 residues. V was clipped by 2 bases and J by 1 base; unmatched bases: 3. The CDR3 here is CASSLTGQRTDTQYF. The DNA of the CDR3 is TGTGCCAGCAGTTTAACGGGACAGCGCACAGATACGCAGTATTTT.

This clonotype was recorded a few times. V is TRBV27 and J is TRBJ1-1; no definite D call. The length of the CDR3 is 12 residues. Between the trimmed V and J ends, which lost 4 bases and 0 bases, there was a span of 3 bases. Germline V gives CDR1 MNHEY, CDR2 SMNVEV (reference sequence). In DNA form, the CDR3 reads TGTGCCAGCAGTTCTATGAACACTGAAGCTTTCTTT. Translating it yields CASSSMNTEAFF.

This clonotype was seen a few times. The rearrangement links TRBV7-3 to TRBJ2-7; 8 nucleotides match TRBD2. This CDR3 spans 15 amino acids. Germline V gene lookup returns CDR1 SGHTA and CDR2 FQGTGA. The junction had 5 bases not matched to a gene; V was cut back by 1 base and J by 3 bases. CDR3 loop: CASSLIGGAGYEQYF. CDR3 nucleotide sequence: TGTGCCAGCAGCTTAATCGGGGGGGCCGGCTACGAGCAGTACTTC.

This clonotype was recorded a few times. This chain joins TRBV6-5 and TRBJ1-2; possible D gene TRBD1, 6 bases. Germline assignment: CDR1 MNHEY and CDR2 SVGAGI. The CDR3 runs to 15 residues. V lost 0 bases and J lost 2, with 10 bases in between. CDR3 in DNA: TGTGCCAGCAGTTACTCGTTGGACAGAAACTATGGCTACACCTTC. Residues: CASSYSLDRNYGYTF.

Note on this clonotype: One end of the junction fails to match germline, which may point to a read error. The J gene is TRBJ2-5, the V gene TRBV12-3 or TRBV12-4, with 9 bases matching TRBD2. CDR3 length: 15 amino acids. This CDR3 reads CASSLGGGAGETQYF. CDR3 sequence (DNA): TGTGCCAGCAGCTTAGGCGGGGGGGCCGGGGAGACCCAGTACTTC.

The gene calls are TRBV27 and TRBJ2-5; 9 bases fit TRBD1. Germline V lookup: CDR1 MNHEY, CDR2 SMNVEV (reference sequence). The CDR3 sequence is 15 residues long. With V trimmed by 3 bases and J by 11 bases, 13 bases remained unmatched. In DNA form, the CDR3 reads TGTGCCAGCAGTTTTGGGGACAGGGTCAATCGTAAGCAGTACTTC. The encoded protein is CASSFGDRVNRKQYF.

V usage is TRBV6-2 or TRBV6-3 and J usage is TRBJ2-1, with D possibly TRBD1 on 5 matching bases. The CDR3 spans 13 residues. Deletions cut 6 bases from V and 8 bases from J, with 14 bases between. Germline assignment: CDR1 MNHEY and CDR2 SVGEGT. As DNA, the CDR3 is TGTGCCAGCAGGTACCCAGGGATCGATGAGCAGTTCTTC. Translation: CASRYPGIDEQFF.

This clonotype was seen only a few times. The gene calls are TRBV7-2 and TRBJ2-5, with D uncertain. In germline, CDR1 is SGHTA, CDR2 FQGNSA. Trimming pared 2 bases from V and 5 bases from J, leaving 12 bases between. The length of the CDR3 is 14 residues. The chain's CDR3 is CASSLSSLRETQYF. CDR3 coding DNA: TGTGCCAGCAGCTTATCCAGCTTAAGGGAGACCCAGTACTTC. Based on the CDR3 plus reference TRBV7-2 and TRBJ2-5, the full variable domain is GAGVSQSPSNKVTEKGKDVELRCDPISGHTALYWYRQSLGQGLEFLIYFQGNSAPDKSGLPSDRFSAERTGGSVSTLTIQRTQQEDSAVYLCASSLSSLRETQYFGPGTRLLVL.

The chain uses TRBV2 and TRBJ2-7; 7 bases align to TRBD2. V was clipped by 8 bases and J by 7 bases; unmatched bases: 14. Germline V gene sequence: CDR1 SNHLY, CDR2 FYNNEI. The CDR3 runs 14 residues. Written as DNA, the CDR3 is TGTGCCAGCCGCCGGGACTACATCTACAATGAGCAGTACTTC. This sequence encodes CASRRDYIYNEQYF.

This clonotype was observed a few times. The gene calls are TRBV7-6 and TRBJ2-5, with TRBD1 identical over 7 bases. The germline gives CDR1 SGHVS, CDR2 FNYEAQ. V lost 5 bases to trimming and J lost 2 bases; unmatched junction nucleotides: 5. The CDR3 runs to 14 residues. CDR3 nucleotide sequence: TGTGCCAGCAGCATTAGACAGGGACAAGAGACCCAGTACTTC. It codes for CASSIRQGQETQYF. Complete variable domain (other parts from reference TRBV7-6 and TRBJ2-5): GAGVSQSPRYKVTKRGQDVALRCDPISGHVSLYWYRQALGQGPEFLTYFNYEAQQDKSGLPNDRFSAERPEGSISTLTIQRTEQRDSAMYRCASSIRQGQETQYFGPGTRLLVL.

This chain's CDR3 is CATSSPTGTKNIHYF. The DNA for the CDR3 is TGTGCCACCAGCAGCCCGACAGGAACCAAAAACATTCACTACTTC. This sequence joins TRBV15 and TRBJ2-7; a possible D gene is TRBD1 (6 bases). The CDR3 extends over 15 amino acids. Germline V gene data show CDR1 as LNHNV and CDR2 as YYDKDF (reference sequence). Trimming removed 3 bases at V and 13 bases at J, with 25 bases between.

This rearrangement joins TRBV2 to TRBJ1-1; D might be TRBD1 (6 bases). CDR1 and CDR2 from the germline V gene are SNHLY and FYNNEI. This CDR3 is built from 15 residues. Trimming removed 5 bases from V and 0 bases from J, with 13 bases in between. As DNA, the CDR3 is TGTGCCAGCAGTACAGGGAGTCCCCTGAACACTGAAGCTTTCTTT. Its translation: CASSTGSPLNTEAFF.

As concerns this clonotype: Sequence at one end of the junction differs from germline and may be a read error. V is TRBV15 and J is TRBJ2-7; no clear D gene. CDR3 length equals 13 residues. CDR1 and CDR2 (germline): LNHNV, YYDKDF (reference sequence). The chain's CDR3 is CAASSLFYNEQYF. The CDR3 DNA follows: TGTGCCGCCAGTTCGCTTTTCTACAATGAGCAGTACTTC.

In this sample, this clonotype turned up a few times. This chain joins TRBV4-2 and TRBJ2-6; 11 bases are a match to TRBD2. The CDR3 totals 18 residues. Germline V gene data show CDR1 as LGHNA and CDR2 as YNFKEQ. Trimming at V came to 1 base and at J to 1 base, leaving 3 bases not matched to a gene. The CDR3 nucleotides read TGTGCCAGCAGCCAAGTAGCGGGGGGGCCTTCTGGGGCCAACGTCCTGACTTTC. This codes for CASSQVAGGPSGANVLTF.

The J gene is TRBJ2-5, the V gene TRBV7-9; D is unclear. Per germline, CDR1 SEHNR and CDR2 FQNEAQ (reference sequence). The CDR3 sequence is 12 residues long. V was clipped by 5 bases and J by 5 bases, with 9 bases between them. CDR3 bases: TGTGCCAGCAGCCCCACGGGTGAGACCCAGTACTTC. It is translated as CASSPTGETQYF.

The chain joins TRBV3-1 to TRBJ1-5, with D possibly being TRBD1 (5 bases). The CDR3 covers 15 residues. Germline V gene lookup returns CDR1 LGHDT and CDR2 YNNKEL (reference sequence). Trimming removed 1 base at V and 3 bases at J, with 10 bases between. This chain's CDR3 is CASSQGGSYNQPQHF. DNA for the CDR3: TGTGCCAGCAGCCAAGGGGGCAGCTACAATCAGCCCCAGCATTTT.

This clonotype has more than one count but fewer than ten. This chain links TRBV5-1 with TRBJ2-6, with a tentative D call TRBD2 (5 bases). This CDR3 has 16 residues. The germline V gene encodes CDR1 SGHRS and CDR2 YFSETQ. V was cut by 0 bases and J by 0 bases, with 7 bases left in between. CDR3: CASSLASGSGANVLTF. The CDR3 nucleotides read TGCGCCAGCAGCTTGGCCAGCGGCTCTGGGGCCAACGTCCTGACTTTC.

There are a few counts of this clonotype. This rearrangement joins TRBV11-2 to TRBJ2-5; D is possibly TRBD2 (6 bases). Germline V gene lookup returns CDR1 SGHAT and CDR2 FQNNGV. V was pared by 5 bases and J by 2 bases, with 15 bases between. The length of the CDR3 is 15 residues. The CDR3 coding sequence is TGTGCCAGCAGCCAAGCGGGTCACAGGCAAGAGACCCAGTACTTC. Translating gives CASSQAGHRQETQYF.

CDR3 loop: CASSPGTAGGGEQYF. The CDR3 DNA reads TGCGCCAGCAGCCCGGGGACGGCGGGCGGTGGAGAGCAGTACTTC. The J gene is TRBJ2-4, the V gene TRBV4-1, with D possibly called TRBD1 or TRBD2 (5 bases each). Trimming shortened V by 4 bases and J by 13 bases, and 23 bases separated the two germline ends. The germline V gene has CDR1 MGHRA and CDR2 YSYEKL. CDR3 length equals 15 residues.

The J gene is TRBJ1-1, the V gene TRBV18, with 9 bases aligning to TRBD1. V dropped 5 bases and J dropped 0; count of bases not matched to a gene: 10. The CDR3 has 17 amino acids. Germline loops: CDR1 KGHSH, CDR2 LQKENI. This CDR3 reads CASSAGTGLGMNTEAFF. CDR3 DNA: TGTGCCAGCTCAGCGGGGACAGGGTTGGGAATGAACACTGAAGCTTTCTTT.

There are a few counts of this clonotype. The chain carries TRBV28 and TRBJ2-7; D uncertain. Germline V gene lookup returns CDR1 MDHEN and CDR2 SYDVKM. Trimming took off 3 bases at V and 5 bases at J, with 17 bases between the two ends. CDR3 length equals 15 residues. As DNA, the CDR3 is TGTGCCAGCAGTTTCTTCCGGGCCCCAGGAAACGAGCAGTACTTC. It yields the protein CASSFFRAPGNEQYF.

This chain uses TRBV20-1 with TRBJ1-1; TRBD1 might be the D (6 bases). The V end lost 0 bases, the J end lost 4 bases, and 15 bases lay between the germline ends. Germline V lookup: CDR1 DFQATT, CDR2 SNEGSKA (reference sequence). The CDR3 consists of 15 residues. The CDR3 nucleotides are TGCAGTGCTAGAGAAAGGGGGGGGTATCGCACTGAAGCTTTCTTT. Translating gives CSARERGGYRTEAFF.